The clone carrying this T cell receptor beta chain was seen just once. Its specificity is unknown. This sample was included in a study of cytomegalovirus exposure and HLA in healthy donors. With 60 Vbeta and 13 Jbeta primers, the PCR was carried out. This table comes from immunoSEQ multiplex PCR, and its TCRdb copy is limited to in-frame clones, with some not included. The sample lists 150,000 or so clones, around 72% seen once, with around 6.8% in the top ten. The germline V gene has CDR1 MNHNS and CDR2 SASEGT. The CDR3 sequence is 18 residues long. Trimming shortened V by 2 bases and J by 5 bases, and 25 bases separated the two germline ends. Broader study findings: The only immune exposure information that was available was CMV serostatus. The majority of CMV-associated TCR beta chains were reported as apparently HLA-restricted in a later analysis. According to a later analysis, donors in an Asian-associated ancestry cluster reportedly had fewer N-insertions than the roughly 660-donor mean. Across donors, most TCRs were seen rarely, yet some public ones were widespread.

This rearrangement joins TRBV6-1 to TRBJ2-7; tentatively, D is TRBD2 (7 bases). The sample was PBMCs. This receptor was identified in a middle-aged man in good health and CMV-seropositive. CDR3 in amino acids: CASSERGGLGSGLNEQYF. CDR3 bases: TGTGCCAGCAGTGAAAGGGGGGGATTAGGGTCGGGTCTGAACGAGCAGTACTTC.